A selection of T cell receptor beta chains follows, all from one sample in a study of blood T cell repertoires in COVID-19. The table came from immunoSEQ multiplex PCR; TCRdb's copy has only in-frame clones and leaves some out. Among fewer than 120,000 clones listed, approximately 70% were seen once. The sample comprised peripheral blood. These receptors originate from a woman in her fifties or sixties with acute or convalescent COVID-19. The CDR3 runs from the conserved cysteine through the conserved F or W. Fields, in order: J gene, V gene, clone size, D gene, CDR3 protein, CDR3 DNA. A D gene is named only where the DNA matches it firmly. A clone size is listed for some rows: how often the clone was seen (once, few, many), or a class if it is expanded.

TRBJ2-7 | TRBV9 | - | - | CASSVTEKSYEQYF | TGTGCCAGCAGCGTAACAGAGAAGTCCTACGAGCAGTACTTC
TRBJ1-2 | TRBV5-1 | once | TRBD1 | CASSLRPQGGYGYTF | TGCGCCAGCAGCTTGCGCCCCCAGGGGGGCTATGGCTACACCTTC
TRBJ1-3 | TRBV25-1 | - | - | CASIRSGNTIYF | TGTGCCAGCATCAGGTCTGGAAACACCATATATTTT
TRBJ1-4 | TRBV12-3/TRBV12-4 | - | - | CASILGSGKLFF | TGTGCCAGCATACTGGGTTCGGGAAAACTGTTTTTT
TRBJ2-2 | TRBV19 | few | - | CASSTQGNTGELFF | TGTGCCAGTAGTACCCAGGGGAACACCGGGGAGCTGTTTTTT
TRBJ2-2 | TRBV7-2 | - | TRBD2 | CASSELAGLTGELFF | TGTGCCAGCAGTGAATTAGCGGGGCTCACCGGGGAGCTGTTTTTT
TRBJ2-7 | TRBV10-1 | - | TRBD2 | CASSESEGLGHYEQYF | TGCGCCAGCAGTGAGTCGGAAGGACTAGGGCACTACGAGCAGTACTTC
TRBJ2-7 | TRBV19 | - | TRBD1 | CASSLRTEARNRGYDEQYF | TGTGCCAGTAGTCTTCGGACAGAAGCAAGGAACAGGGGGTACGACGAGCAGTACTTC
TRBJ1-5 | TRBV18 | - | - | CASSPRGVSNQPQHF | TGTGCCAGCTCACCCCGCGGGGTTAGCAATCAGCCCCAGCATTTT
TRBJ1-5 | TRBV7-2 | - | TRBD1 | CASSSDRGNQPQHF | TGTGCCAGCAGCTCGGACAGGGGCAATCAGCCCCAGCATTTT
TRBJ1-5 | TRBV28 | - | TRBD1 | CASSETGGRSNQPQHF | TGTGCCAGCAGTGAGACAGGGGGCAGGAGCAATCAGCCCCAGCATTTT
TRBJ1-2 | TRBV7-9 | - | - | CASSRQLHGTQGYTF | TGTGCCAGCAGCCGCCAACTACACGGAACTCAGGGCTACACCTTC
TRBJ1-2 | TRBV29-1 | few | TRBD1 | CSTLQGSYGYTF | TGCAGCACCCTACAGGGGAGCTATGGCTACACCTTC
TRBJ2-3 | TRBV13 | - | - | CASSQRQVSTDTQYF | TGTGCCAGCAGCCAACGACAGGTTAGCACAGATACGCAGTATTTT
TRBJ1-5 | TRBV19 | - | - | CASSKGQVSNQPQHF | TGTGCCAGTAGTAAGGGACAAGTTAGCAATCAGCCCCAGCATTTT
TRBJ2-1 | TRBV3-1/TRBV3-2 | - | TRBD2 | CASSRTTSGGAWFNEQFF | TGTGCCAGCAGCCGAACTACTAGCGGGGGGGCCTGGTTCAATGAGCAGTTCTTC
TRBJ1-4 | TRBV7-2 | - | - | CASSPPTTQGSKLFF | TGTGCCAGCAGCCCGCCTACGACGCAGGGTTCGAAACTGTTTTTT
TRBJ2-7 | TRBV19 | many | TRBD1 | CASSSNPGTGDREQYF | TGTGCCAGTAGTTCTAACCCCGGGACAGGGGACCGCGAGCAGTACTTC
TRBJ1-4 | TRBV10-3 | - | - | CAIRGNGGGEKLFF | TGTGCCATCAGGGGAAACGGGGGAGGTGAAAAACTGTTTTTT
TRBJ1-6 | TRBV7-2 | - | TRBD1 | CASSADRATPLHF | TGTGCCAGCAGCGCGGACAGGGCGACACCCCTCCACTTT
TRBJ1-4 | TRBV2 | - | - | CASSAQGNFVGFF | TGTGCCAGCAGTGCCCAGGGTAACTTTGTTGGGTTTTTT
TRBJ2-7 | TRBV7-2 | - | - | CASSLVYTSSYEQYF | TGTGCCAGCAGCTTAGTCTATACGAGCTCCTACGAGCAGTACTTC
TRBJ2-5 | TRBV28 | - | - | CASSLSIQETQYF | TGTGCCAGCAGTTTATCCATCCAAGAGACCCAGTACTTC
TRBJ1-3 | TRBV7-9 | - | - | CASSPLTGHSGNTIYF | TGTGCCAGCAGCCCCCTGACAGGACACTCTGGAAACACCATATATTTT
TRBJ2-3 | TRBV21-1 | - | - | CASSKGAPLTDTQYF | TGTGCCAGCAGCAAAGGAGCGCCCTTGACAGATACGCAGTATTTT
TRBJ2-2 | TRBV30 | medium-sized | TRBD1 | CAFTGGPTGELFF | TGTGCCTTTACAGGGGGCCCCACCGGGGAGCTGTTTTTT
TRBJ1-5 | TRBV7-9 | - | - | CASSQIGDQPQHF | TGTGCCAGCAGCCAAATCGGGGATCAGCCCCAGCATTTT
TRBJ1-5 | TRBV6-1 | - | TRBD1 | CASRGTASNQPQHF | TGTGCCAGCAGGGGGACAGCGTCCAATCAGCCCCAGCATTTT
TRBJ2-2 | TRBV5-1 | - | - | CASSLTRPRDTGELFF | TGCGCCAGCAGCTTGACTAGGCCTCGGGACACCGGGGAGCTGTTTTTT
TRBJ1-2 | TRBV12-3/TRBV12-4 | - | TRBD1 | CAMHRGKGYGYTF | TGTGCCATGCACAGGGGGAAGGGCTATGGCTACACCTTC
TRBJ2-2 | TRBV3-1/TRBV3-2 | - | TRBD1 | CASSGQGLNTGELFF | TGTGCCAGCAGCGGACAGGGGTTGAACACCGGGGAGCTGTTTTTT
TRBJ1-2 | TRBV28 | - | TRBD1 | CASTPRDRPNYGYTF | TGTGCCAGCACGCCCCGGGACAGGCCTAACTATGGCTACACCTTC
TRBJ1-1 | TRBV27 | - | - | CASSLSSLWTTDTEAFF | TGTGCCAGCAGTTTATCGTCGTTATGGACAACGGACACTGAAGCTTTCTTT
TRBJ1-5 | TRBV2 | - | - | CASWAGGSNQPQHF | TGTGCCAGCTGGGCGGGGGGTAGCAATCAGCCCCAGCATTTT
TRBJ1-1 | TRBV7-9 | - | - | CASSSGQKNTEAFF | TGTGCCAGCAGCTCAGGACAGAAGAACACTGAAGCTTTCTTT
TRBJ2-1 | TRBV7-2 | once | TRBD2 | CASSLSGGAFGEQFF | TGTGCCAGCAGCCTAAGCGGGGGGGCCTTCGGTGAGCAGTTCTTC
TRBJ2-7 | TRBV5-1 | - | TRBD1 | CASRDRDRASYEQYF | TGCGCCAGCAGGGACCGGGACAGGGCCTCCTACGAGCAGTACTTC
TRBJ1-2 | TRBV10-3 | - | - | CAIRSDYYGYTF | TGTGCCATCAGGAGCGACTATTATGGCTACACCTTC
TRBJ2-5 | TRBV4-2 | - | - | CASSPNSGWRETQYF | TGTGCCAGCAGCCCAAATAGTGGCTGGCGGGAGACCCAGTACTTC
TRBJ1-2 | TRBV6-5 | few | - | CASSWSGGGYTF | TGTGCCAGCAGTTGGAGTGGCGGAGGCTACACCTTC
TRBJ2-5 | TRBV7-3 | - | TRBD2 | CASSSGLAGGRETQYF | TGTGCCAGCAGCTCTGGACTAGCGGGGGGGCGAGAGACCCAGTACTTC
TRBJ2-3 | TRBV6-5 | - | TRBD2 | CASSLLAGGLDTQYF | TGTGCCAGCAGTCTTCTAGCGGGGGGGCTGGATACGCAGTATTTT
TRBJ2-7 | TRBV3-1/TRBV3-2 | once | - | CASSYYSGGEQYF | TGTGCCAGCAGCTATTATTCCGGGGGCGAGCAGTACTTC
TRBJ1-1 | TRBV19 | once | - | CASTLNPRVGNTEAFF | TGTGCCAGTACCCTGAACCCCCGGGTTGGGAACACTGAAGCTTTCTTT
TRBJ1-2 | TRBV19 | - | TRBD1 | CASSLGDRGHYGYTF | TGTGCCAGTAGTTTAGGGGACAGGGGTCACTATGGCTACACCTTC
TRBJ1-3 | TRBV18 | - | - | CASSPSTGRGNTIYF | TGTGCCAGCTCACCATCAACCGGGAGAGGAAACACCATATATTTT
TRBJ1-6 | TRBV27 | once | - | CASSLEGRVTSPLHF | TGTGCCAGCAGTTTGGAAGGGAGAGTTACTTCACCCCTCCACTTT